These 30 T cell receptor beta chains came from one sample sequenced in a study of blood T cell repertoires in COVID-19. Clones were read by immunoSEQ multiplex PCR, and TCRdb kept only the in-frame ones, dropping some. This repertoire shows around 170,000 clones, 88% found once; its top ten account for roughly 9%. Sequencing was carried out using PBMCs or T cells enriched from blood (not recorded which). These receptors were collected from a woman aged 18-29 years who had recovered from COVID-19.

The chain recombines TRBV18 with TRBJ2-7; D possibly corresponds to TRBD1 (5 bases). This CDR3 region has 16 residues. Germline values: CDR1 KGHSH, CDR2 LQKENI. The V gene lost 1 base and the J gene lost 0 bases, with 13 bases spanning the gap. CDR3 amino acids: CASSPQRGWDSYEQYF. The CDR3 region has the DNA TGTGCCAGCTCACCACAAAGGGGCTGGGACTCCTACGAGCAGTACTTC.

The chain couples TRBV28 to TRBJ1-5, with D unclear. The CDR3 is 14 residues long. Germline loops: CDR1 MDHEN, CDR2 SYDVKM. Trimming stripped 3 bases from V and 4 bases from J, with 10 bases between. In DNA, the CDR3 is TGTGCCAGCAGTTTCTCGGGGAAAAATCAGCCCCAGCATTTT. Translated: CASSFSGKNQPQHF.

This CDR3 reads CASSLEAGTNTGELFF. CDR3 nucleotide sequence: TGTGCCAGCAGCTTAGAGGCGGGGACGAACACCGGGGAGCTGTTTTTT. The chain recombines TRBV7-6 with TRBJ2-2; D is possibly TRBD2 (6 bases). V shed 1 base and J shed 0 bases, with 9 bases lying between them. Germline CDR1 is SGHVS and CDR2 is FNYEAQ. The CDR3 is 16 residues long. Variable domain in full (rest from reference TRBV7-6 and TRBJ2-2): GAGVSQSPRYKVTKRGQDVALRCDPISGHVSLYWYRQALGQGPEFLTYFNYEAQQDKSGLPNDRFSAERPEGSISTLTIQRTEQRDSAMYRCASSLEAGTNTGELFFGEGSRLTVL.

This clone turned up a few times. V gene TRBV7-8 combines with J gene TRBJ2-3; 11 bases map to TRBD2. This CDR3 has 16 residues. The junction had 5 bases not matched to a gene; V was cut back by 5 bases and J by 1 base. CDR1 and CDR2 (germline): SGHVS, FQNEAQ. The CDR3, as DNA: TGTGCCAGCAGCCCGGGACTAGCGGAGGGCACAGATACGCAGTATTTT. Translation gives CASSPGLAEGTDTQYF. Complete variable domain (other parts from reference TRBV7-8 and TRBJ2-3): GAGVSQSPRYKVAKRGQDVALRCDPISGHVSLFWYQQALGQGPEFLTYFQNEAQLDKSGLPSDRFFAERPEGSVSTLKIQRTQQEDSAVYLCASSPGLAEGTDTQYFGPGTRLTVL.

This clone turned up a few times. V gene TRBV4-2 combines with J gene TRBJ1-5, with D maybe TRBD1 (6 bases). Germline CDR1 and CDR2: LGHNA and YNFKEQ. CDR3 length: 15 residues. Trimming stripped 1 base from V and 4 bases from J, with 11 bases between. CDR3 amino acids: CASSQAGEGNQPQHF. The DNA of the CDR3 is TGTGCCAGCAGCCAAGCAGGGGAGGGGAATCAGCCCCAGCATTTT.

CDR3 DNA: TGTGCCAGCAGTCGGGAGGGCATTCGCACAGATACGCAGTATTTT. Translating it yields CASSREGIRTDTQYF. This chain joins TRBV2 and TRBJ2-3; TRBD2 matches at 8 bases. The germline V gene has CDR1 SNHLY and CDR2 FYNNEI. The V gene end was trimmed by 5 bases and the J gene end by 1 base; junction bases not matched to a gene: 5. The CDR3 spans 15 residues.

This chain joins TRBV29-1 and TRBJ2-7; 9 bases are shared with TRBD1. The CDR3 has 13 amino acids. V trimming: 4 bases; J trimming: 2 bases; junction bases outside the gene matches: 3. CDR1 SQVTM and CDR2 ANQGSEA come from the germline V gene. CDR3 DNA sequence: TGCAGCGTTGCCCGGACAGGGGCCTACGAGCAGTACTTC. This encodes CSVARTGAYEQYF.

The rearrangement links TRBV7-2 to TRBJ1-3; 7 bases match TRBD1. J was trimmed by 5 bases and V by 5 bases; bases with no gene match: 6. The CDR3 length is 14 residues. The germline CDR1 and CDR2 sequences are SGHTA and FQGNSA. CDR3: CASSAGTARNTIYF. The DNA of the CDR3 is TGTGCCAGCAGCGCGGGGACAGCGAGAAACACCATATATTTT. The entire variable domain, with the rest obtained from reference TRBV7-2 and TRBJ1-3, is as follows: GAGVSQSPSNKVTEKGKDVELRCDPISGHTALYWYRQSLGQGLEFLIYFQGNSAPDKSGLPSDRFSAERTGGSVSTLTIQRTQQEDSAVYLCASSAGTARNTIYFGEGSWLTVV.

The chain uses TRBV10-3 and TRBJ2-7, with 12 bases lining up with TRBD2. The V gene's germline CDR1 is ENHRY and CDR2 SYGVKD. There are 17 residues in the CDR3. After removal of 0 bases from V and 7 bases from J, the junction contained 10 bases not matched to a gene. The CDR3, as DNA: TGTGCCATCAGTGAGTCGAGTCTAGCGGGAGGGCCTGGGGAGCAGTACTTC. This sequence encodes CAISESSLAGGPGEQYF.

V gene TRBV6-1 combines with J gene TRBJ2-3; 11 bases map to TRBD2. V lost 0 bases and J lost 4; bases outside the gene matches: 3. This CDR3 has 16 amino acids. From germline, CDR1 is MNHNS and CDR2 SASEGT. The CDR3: CASSEATLAGADTQYF. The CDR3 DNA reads TGTGCCAGCAGTGAAGCGACACTAGCGGGGGCAGATACGCAGTATTTT.

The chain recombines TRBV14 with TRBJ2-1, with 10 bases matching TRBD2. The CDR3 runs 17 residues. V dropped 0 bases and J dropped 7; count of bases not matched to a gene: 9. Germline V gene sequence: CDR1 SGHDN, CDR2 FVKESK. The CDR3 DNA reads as TGTGCCAGCAGCCAAGATACGAGCCTAGCGGGAGTAAATGAGCAGTTCTTC. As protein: CASSQDTSLAGVNEQFF.

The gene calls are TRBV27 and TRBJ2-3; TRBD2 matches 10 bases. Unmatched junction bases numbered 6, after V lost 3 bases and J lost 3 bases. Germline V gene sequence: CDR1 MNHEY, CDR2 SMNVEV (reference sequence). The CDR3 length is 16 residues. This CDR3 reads CASSFGLAGVTDTQYF. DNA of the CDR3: TGTGCCAGCAGTTTTGGCCTAGCGGGAGTAACAGATACGCAGTATTTT.

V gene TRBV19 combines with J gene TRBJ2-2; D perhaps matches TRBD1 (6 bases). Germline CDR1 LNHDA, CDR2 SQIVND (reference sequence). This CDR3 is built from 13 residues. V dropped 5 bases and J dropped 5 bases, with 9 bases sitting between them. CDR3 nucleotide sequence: TGTGCCAGTAGTCTAGGACAGACCGGGGAGCTGTTTTTT. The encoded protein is CASSLGQTGELFF.

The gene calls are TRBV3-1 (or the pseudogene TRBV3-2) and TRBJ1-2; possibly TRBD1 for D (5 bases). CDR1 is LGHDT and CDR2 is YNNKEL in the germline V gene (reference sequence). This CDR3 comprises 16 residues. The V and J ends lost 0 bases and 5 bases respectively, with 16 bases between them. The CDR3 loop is CASSQEGDPGRYGYTF. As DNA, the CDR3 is TGTGCCAGCAGCCAAGAAGGGGACCCAGGGAGGTATGGCTACACCTTC.

The DNA for the CDR3 is TGTGCCAGCAGCCACTTCTCGACAGGGGATGGAGCCACTGAAGCTTTCTTT. It yields the protein CASSHFSTGDGATEAFF. The V call is TRBV2, the J call TRBJ1-1, with 8 bases that match TRBD1. CDR1 and CDR2 (germline): SNHLY, FYNNEI. The CDR3 runs 17 residues. Trimming cost V 6 bases and J 4 bases; bases outside gene matches: 16.

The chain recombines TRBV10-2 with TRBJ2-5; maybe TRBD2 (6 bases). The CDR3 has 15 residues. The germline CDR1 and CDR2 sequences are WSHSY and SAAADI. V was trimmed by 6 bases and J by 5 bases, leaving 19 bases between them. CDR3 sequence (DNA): TGCGCCAGCAGGGCAGGAGGGCCTATGTGGGAGACCCAGTACTTC. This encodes CASRAGGPMWETQYF.

In DNA, the CDR3 is TGTGCCTGGAGTGTCACGGGTAGCGGAGCCCAGCATTTT. It codes for CAWSVTGSGAQHF. V and J are TRBV30 and TRBJ1-5; D unclear. CDR1 GTSNPN and CDR2 SVGIG come from the germline V gene (reference sequence). The germline V and J ends were trimmed by 0 bases and 11 bases, with 14 bases remaining between them. CDR3 length equals 13 residues.

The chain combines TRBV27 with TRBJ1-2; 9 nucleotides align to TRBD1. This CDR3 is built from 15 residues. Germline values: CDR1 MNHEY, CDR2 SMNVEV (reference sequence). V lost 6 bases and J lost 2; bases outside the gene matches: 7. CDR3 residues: CASRPRTGANYGYTF. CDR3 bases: TGTGCCAGCAGACCAAGGACAGGGGCCAACTATGGCTACACCTTC.

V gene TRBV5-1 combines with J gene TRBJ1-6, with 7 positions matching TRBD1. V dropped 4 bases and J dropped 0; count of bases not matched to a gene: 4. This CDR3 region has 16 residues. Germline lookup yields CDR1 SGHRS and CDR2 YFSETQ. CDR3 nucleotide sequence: TGCGCCAGCAGCCAGACAGGGAGCTCCTATAATTCACCCCTCCACTTT. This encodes CASSQTGSSYNSPLHF.

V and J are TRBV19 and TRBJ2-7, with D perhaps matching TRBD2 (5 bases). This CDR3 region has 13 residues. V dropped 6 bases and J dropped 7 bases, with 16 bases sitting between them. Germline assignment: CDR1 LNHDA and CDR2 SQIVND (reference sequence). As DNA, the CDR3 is TGTGCCAGTAGCCTACAGAGTTCGGGGGAGCAGTACTTC. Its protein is CASSLQSSGEQYF. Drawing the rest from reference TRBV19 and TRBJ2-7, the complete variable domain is DGGITQSPKYLFRKEGQNVTLSCEQNLNHDAMYWYRQDPGQGLRLIYYSQIVNDFQKGDIAEGYSVSREKKESFPLTVTSAQKNPTAFYLCASSLQSSGEQYFGPGTRLTVT.

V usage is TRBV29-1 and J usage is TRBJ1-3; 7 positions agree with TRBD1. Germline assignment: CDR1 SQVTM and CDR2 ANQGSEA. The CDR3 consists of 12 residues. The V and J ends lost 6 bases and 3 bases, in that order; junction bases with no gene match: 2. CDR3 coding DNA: TGCAGCGTAGGGACAGTTGGAAACACCATATATTTT. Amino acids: CSVGTVGNTIYF.

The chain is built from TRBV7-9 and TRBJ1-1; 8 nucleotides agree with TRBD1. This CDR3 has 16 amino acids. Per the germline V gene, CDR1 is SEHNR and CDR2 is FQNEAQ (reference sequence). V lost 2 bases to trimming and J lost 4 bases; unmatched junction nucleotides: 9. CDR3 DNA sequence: TGTGCCAGCAGCTTACCTAAATCGGACAGGGCCACTGAAGCTTTCTTT. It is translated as CASSLPKSDRATEAFF.

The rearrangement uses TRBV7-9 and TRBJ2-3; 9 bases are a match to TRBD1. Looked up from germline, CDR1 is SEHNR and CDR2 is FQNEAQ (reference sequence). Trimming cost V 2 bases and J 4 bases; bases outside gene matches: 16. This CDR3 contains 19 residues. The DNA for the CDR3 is TGTGCCAGCAGCTTATACCGGGACAGGGCCCCCTTCAGCGCAGATACGCAGTATTTT. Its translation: CASSLYRDRAPFSADTQYF. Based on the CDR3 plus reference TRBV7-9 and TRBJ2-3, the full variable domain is DTGVSQNPRHKITKRGQNVTFRCDPISEHNRLYWYRQTLGQGPEFLTYFQNEAQLEKSRLLSDRFSAERPKGSFSTLEIQRTEQGDSAMYLCASSLYRDRAPFSADTQYFGPGTRLTVL.

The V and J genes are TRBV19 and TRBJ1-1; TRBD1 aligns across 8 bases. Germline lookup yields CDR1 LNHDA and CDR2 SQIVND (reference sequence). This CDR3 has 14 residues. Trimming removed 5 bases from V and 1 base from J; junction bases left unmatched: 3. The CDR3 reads CASSLGQGNTEAFF. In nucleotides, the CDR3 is TGTGCCAGTAGTCTCGGACAGGGGAACACTGAAGCTTTCTTT.

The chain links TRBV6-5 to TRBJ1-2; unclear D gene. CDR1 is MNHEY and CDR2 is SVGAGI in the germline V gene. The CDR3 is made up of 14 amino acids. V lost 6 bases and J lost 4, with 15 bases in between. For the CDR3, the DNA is TGTGCCAGCAGATCCACAGTGGACTCCTATGGCTACACCTTC. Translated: CASRSTVDSYGYTF.

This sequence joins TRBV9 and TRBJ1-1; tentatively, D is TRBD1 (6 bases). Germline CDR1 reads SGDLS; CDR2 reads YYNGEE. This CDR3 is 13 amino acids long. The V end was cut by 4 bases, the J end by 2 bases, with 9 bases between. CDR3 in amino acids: CASSQQGNTEAFF. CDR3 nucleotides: TGTGCCAGCAGCCAACAGGGAAACACTGAAGCTTTCTTT. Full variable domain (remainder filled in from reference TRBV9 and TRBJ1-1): DSGVTQTPKHLITATGQRVTLRCSPRSGDLSVYWYQQSLDQGLQFLIQYYNGEERAKGNILERFSAQQFPDLHSELNLSSLELGDSALYFCASSQQGNTEAFFGQGTRLTVV.

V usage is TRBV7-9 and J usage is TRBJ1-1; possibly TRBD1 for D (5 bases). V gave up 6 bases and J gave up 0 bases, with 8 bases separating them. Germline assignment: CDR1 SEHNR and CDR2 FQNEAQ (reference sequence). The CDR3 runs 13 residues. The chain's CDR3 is CASRQEMNTEAFF. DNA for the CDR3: TGTGCCAGCAGACAGGAGATGAACACTGAAGCTTTCTTT.

In nucleotides, the CDR3 is TGTGCCAGCAGTGAACGGGACAGGGTATGGGATGGCTACACCTTC. Translation: CASSERDRVWDGYTF. The genes are TRBV6-1 and TRBJ1-2, with 9 bases identical to TRBD1. The length of the CDR3 is 15 residues. V dropped 2 bases and J dropped 6; count of bases not matched to a gene: 7. Germline CDR1 and CDR2: MNHNS and SASEGT.

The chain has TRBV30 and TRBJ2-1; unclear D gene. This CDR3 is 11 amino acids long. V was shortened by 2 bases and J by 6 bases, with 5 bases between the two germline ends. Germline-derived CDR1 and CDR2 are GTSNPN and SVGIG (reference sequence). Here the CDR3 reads CAWSPSNEQFF. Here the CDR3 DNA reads TGTGCCTGGAGTCCATCCAATGAGCAGTTCTTC.

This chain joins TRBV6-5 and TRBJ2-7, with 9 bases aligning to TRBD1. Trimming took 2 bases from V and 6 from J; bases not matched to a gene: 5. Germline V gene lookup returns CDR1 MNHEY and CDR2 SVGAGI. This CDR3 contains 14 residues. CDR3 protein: CASSYGTGRREQYF. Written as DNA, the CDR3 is TGTGCCAGCAGTTACGGGACAGGGAGGCGCGAGCAGTACTTC.